The 22 T cell receptor beta chains presented below share a single source sample, sequenced in a study of blood T cell repertoires in COVID-19. Measured with immunoSEQ multiplex PCR; TCRdb has only the in-frame clones, and not every one. The sample lists more than 150,000 clones, around 83% occurring once. Source material: peripheral blood. These receptors originate from a woman aged 50 to 60 with acute or convalescent COVID-19.

This chain joins TRBV14 and TRBJ2-5, with 9 positions matching TRBD2. Germline V gene sequence: CDR1 SGHDN, CDR2 FVKESK. The CDR3 is 15 residues long. The V gene end was trimmed by 1 base and the J gene end by 5 bases; junction bases not matched to a gene: 5. The CDR3 DNA reads as TGTGCCAGCAGCCAAGGAGCGGGGGGTTACGAGACCCAGTACTTC. It yields the protein CASSQGAGGYETQYF.

This chain links TRBV19 with TRBJ1-5, with D possibly TRBD1 on 5 matching bases. Germline lookup yields CDR1 LNHDA and CDR2 SQIVND (reference sequence). V gave up 7 bases and J gave up 1 base, with 14 bases separating them. This CDR3 region has 15 residues. The CDR3 loop reads CASTPGWGSNQPQHF. The CDR3 nucleotides are TGTGCCAGTACCCCCGGTTGGGGCAGCAATCAGCCCCAGCATTTT.

This clone is a singleton in its sample. The chain couples TRBV9 to TRBJ2-2; D uncertain. Trimming stripped 1 base from V and 4 bases from J, with 8 bases between. The CDR3 consists of 14 residues. Germline V gene lookup returns CDR1 SGDLS and CDR2 YYNGEE. The CDR3 is CASSVYSSTGELFF. CDR3 sequence (DNA): TGTGCCAGCAGCGTATACTCCTCCACCGGGGAGCTGTTTTTT.

The J gene is TRBJ2-7, the V gene TRBV24-1, with 10 bases matching TRBD1. This CDR3 has 14 residues. Germline-derived CDR1 and CDR2 are KGHDR and SFDVKD. J was trimmed by 7 bases and V by 3 bases; bases with no gene match: 5. The CDR3 is CATSDPDRGREQYF. The CDR3, as DNA: TGTGCCACCAGTGATCCAGACAGGGGGCGGGAGCAGTACTTC.

This rearrangement joins TRBV5-1 to TRBJ2-3; a weak D match, TRBD2 (5 bases). The CDR3 sequence is 14 residues long. V was shortened by 0 bases and J by 4 bases, with 9 bases between the two germline ends. Germline CDR1 reads SGHRS; CDR2 reads YFSETQ. The CDR3, as DNA: TGCGCCAGCAGCTTGGGCGGGTCGTCAGATACGCAGTATTTT. Protein product: CASSLGGSSDTQYF.

This clone was seen a handful of times. This chain links TRBV5-6 with TRBJ1-2; D gene ambiguous. The CDR3 has 12 residues. Trimming removed 4 bases at V and 6 bases at J, with 10 bases between. Looked up from germline, CDR1 is SGHDT and CDR2 is YYEEEE. CDR3 sequence reads: CASSASGNGYTF. The CDR3, as DNA: TGTGCCAGCAGCGCCTCGGGGAATGGCTACACCTTC.

The genes are TRBV19 and TRBJ1-5, with 10 nucleotides matching TRBD1. The CDR3 is made up of 14 amino acids. Germline V CDR1 and CDR2: LNHDA, SQIVND (reference sequence). V lost 6 bases and J lost 6; bases outside the gene matches: 5. CDR3 sequence (DNA): TGTGCCAGTAGGACAGGGGGCTACGGTCAGCCCCAGCATTTT. This sequence encodes CASRTGGYGQPQHF. The full variable domain, rest sourced from reference TRBV19 and TRBJ1-5, is DGGITQSPKYLFRKEGQNVTLSCEQNLNHDAMYWYRQDPGQGLRLIYYSQIVNDFQKGDIAEGYSVSREKKESFPLTVTSAQKNPTAFYLCASRTGGYGQPQHFGDGTRLSIL.

This chain links TRBV19 with TRBJ1-4, with 7 bases that match TRBD1. This CDR3 has 16 residues. V lost 4 bases to trimming and J lost 8 bases; unmatched junction nucleotides: 13. Germline lookup yields CDR1 LNHDA and CDR2 SQIVND (reference sequence). CDR3 loop: CASSTTGFVDDEKLFF. The DNA of the CDR3 is TGTGCCAGTAGTACGACAGGGTTCGTGGACGACGAAAAACTGTTTTTT.

The CDR3, as DNA: TGTGCCAGCAGCCCCGGGGGGCAGGACAATCAGCCCCAGCATTTT. Translated, it gives CASSPGGQDNQPQHF. The chain carries TRBV5-6 and TRBJ1-5, with D perhaps TRBD1 (6 bases). The CDR3 is 15 residues long. Germline V gives CDR1 SGHDT, CDR2 YYEEEE. The ends were cut back, 4 bases at V and 3 bases at J, with 14 bases in the middle.

The chain employs TRBV12-1 and TRBJ2-7; the DNA was not used to check the table's D call, TRBD2. TRBV12-1 is a listed pseudogene. The CDR3 covers 15 residues. The CDR3 region is CASSFSDERDYEQYF. CDR3 nucleotides: TGTGCCAGCAGCTTTTCCGACGAGAGGGACTACGAGCAGTACTTC.

This sequence joins TRBV21-1 and TRBJ2-5; whether TRBD2, the table's D call, matches the DNA was not checked. TRBV21-1 is a pseudogene locus. This CDR3 contains 19 residues. For the CDR3, the DNA is TGTGCCAGCAGCAACCTTAGACTAGCGGGAGGGTTTATCCAAGAGACCCAGTACTTC. This gives the protein CASSNLRLAGGFIQETQYF.

CDR3 region: CASSSVPPAEQYF. Here the CDR3 DNA reads TGTGCTTCGTCGAGCGTCCCCCCGGCCGAGCAGTACTTC. The rearrangement links TRBV12-3 or TRBV12-4 to TRBJ2-7; no clear D. The CDR3 sequence is 13 residues long.

V and J are TRBV27 and TRBJ2-7; TRBD1 matches 7 bases. Germline-derived CDR1 and CDR2 are MNHEY and SMNVEV (reference sequence). The CDR3 runs 14 residues. J lost 3 bases, V lost 6 bases, and 8 bases had no gene match. CDR3 sequence (DNA): TGTGCCAGCAGGGCCGGAACAGGGGACTACGAGCAGTACTTC. Its protein is CASRAGTGDYEQYF.

V is TRBV4-3 and J is TRBJ1-2, with TRBD1 as a possible D gene (6 bases). The CDR3 contains 15 residues. Trimming took 1 base from V and 0 from J, leaving 9 bases between them. CDR1 and CDR2 (germline): LGHNA, YSLEER. CDR3 region: CASSQAQGTNYGYTF. The CDR3 DNA sequence: TGCGCCAGCAGCCAAGCCCAGGGGACTAACTATGGCTACACCTTC.

The chain recombines TRBV28 with TRBJ2-1; possible D gene TRBD1, 6 bases. CDR3 length: 17 amino acids. Trimming left V 3 bases short and J 4 bases short, with 19 bases between. CDR1 is MDHEN and CDR2 is SYDVKM in the germline V gene. The CDR3 loop is CASSFGTRQESYNEQFF. In DNA, the CDR3 is TGTGCCAGCAGTTTTGGTACCAGACAGGAAAGTTACAATGAGCAGTTCTTC.

This rearrangement joins TRBV12-5 to TRBJ1-1; tentative D call: TRBD1 (6 bases). The V and J ends lost 5 bases and 5 bases respectively, with 18 bases between them. The CDR3 length is 15 residues. Germline loops: CDR1 LGHNT, CDR2 FRNRAP. The CDR3 sequence is CASGRSTGSRTEAFF. The DNA for the CDR3 is TGTGCTAGTGGTCGGTCCACAGGGAGTCGGACTGAAGCTTTCTTT.

The chain couples TRBV11-3 to TRBJ2-3, with TRBD1 matching 9 bases. With V trimmed by 4 bases and J by 4 bases, 6 bases remained unmatched. The CDR3 is 15 residues long. Looked up from germline, CDR1 is SGHNT and CDR2 is YENEEA. CDR3 amino acids: CASSSRTGVADTQYF. CDR3 nucleotide sequence: TGTGCCAGCAGCTCTCGGACAGGGGTGGCAGATACGCAGTATTTT.

This clone was observed once. A read error may account for a junction end that differs from germline. CDR3 in amino acids: CASTIPTEGNTEAFF. As DNA, the CDR3 is TGTGCCAGTACTATACCCACAGAGGGGAACACTGAAGCTTTCTTT. V is TRBV19 and J is TRBJ1-1; D unclear. The CDR3 has 15 amino acids. In germline, CDR1 is LNHDA, CDR2 SQIVND (reference sequence).

This chain joins TRBV9 and TRBJ2-2, with a tentative D call TRBD1 (6 bases). The CDR3 is 14 amino acids. Trimming left V 2 bases short and J 5 bases short, with 10 bases between. Germline values: CDR1 SGDLS, CDR2 YYNGEE. CDR3 sequence reads: CASSVTGFTGELFF. The CDR3 DNA reads TGTGCCAGCAGCGTCACAGGGTTTACCGGGGAGCTGTTTTTT.

V gene TRBV15 combines with J gene TRBJ2-1; D remains ambiguous. V lost 3 bases and J 3 bases, leaving 6 bases between the germline ends. The CDR3 covers 13 residues. From germline, CDR1 is LNHNV and CDR2 YYDKDF (reference sequence). CDR3 DNA: TGTGCCACCAGCAGTTTTAACTACAATGAGCAGTTCTTC. Encoded protein: CATSSFNYNEQFF.

V usage is TRBV30 and J usage is TRBJ2-7, with D perhaps TRBD1 (6 bases). Trimming stripped 0 bases from V and 2 bases from J, with 11 bases between. The germline gives CDR1 GTSNPN, CDR2 SVGIG (reference sequence). CDR3 length: 14 residues. In DNA form, the CDR3 reads TGTGCCTGGAGTGTTTTGACAGGCCCCTACGAGCAGTACTTC. As protein: CAWSVLTGPYEQYF.

This clone was detected only a few times. The rearrangement joins TRBV12-3 or TRBV12-4 to TRBJ2-7, with D uncertain. The length of the CDR3 is 12 residues. V was clipped by 6 bases and J by 0 bases, with 6 bases between them. The CDR3 DNA follows: TGTGCCAGCAGATATAGCTCCTACGAGCAGTACTTC. This gives the protein CASRYSSYEQYF.